These T cell receptor beta chains were read from a single sample in a study of T cells in Graves' hyperthyroidism and ophthalmopathy. TCRdb reprocessed the multiplex PCR reads with MiXCR, giving one entry per CDR3 protein. The sample includes about 560,000 distinct CDR3 sequences, 15% to 20% of them seen just once. Source material: blood. Receptor source: a woman aged 18-29 years with Graves' hyperthyroidism. Each CDR3 is given with its conserved first and last residue. A D gene is named only where the DNA matches it firmly. Clone size is not always given. Where it is, it says once, few, many or a class for expanded clones.

v_gene: TRBV20-1
j_gene: TRBJ2-5
d_gene: TRBD2
abundance: many
CDR3nt: TGCAGTGCCAGACTAGCGGGGCAAGAGACCCAGTACTTC
CDR3aa: CSARLAGQETQYF

v_gene: TRBV19
j_gene: TRBJ2-7
d_gene: TRBD1
abundance: .
CDR3nt: TGTGCCAGTAGTCTCCCGGGACAGGGGTCCCGGGAGCAGTACTTC
CDR3aa: CASSLPGQGSREQYF

v_gene: TRBV4-1
j_gene: TRBJ2-6
d_gene: .
abundance: .
CDR3nt: TGCGCCAGTCGGTCGTTAGCCCTCTCTGGGGCCAACGTCCTGACTTTC
CDR3aa: CASRSLALSGANVLTF

v_gene: TRBV12-3/TRBV12-4
j_gene: TRBJ1-2
d_gene: TRBD1
abundance: .
CDR3nt: TGTGCCAGCAGTTTGGGTACAGGGGGGACCTTCGACTATGGCTACACCTTC
CDR3aa: CASSLGTGGTFDYGYTF

v_gene: TRBV7-9
j_gene: TRBJ2-1
d_gene: TRBD2
abundance: many
CDR3nt: TGTGCCAGCAGCCCGCCGAAAACTAGCGTCTCCTACAATGAGCAGTTCTTC
CDR3aa: CASSPPKTSVSYNEQFF

v_gene: TRBV19
j_gene: TRBJ2-7
d_gene: TRBD2
abundance: few
CDR3nt: TGTGCCAGTATGGAGGCGGGAGCAGGCGAGCAGTACTTC
CDR3aa: CASMEAGAGEQYF

v_gene: TRBV20-1
j_gene: TRBJ2-1
d_gene: .
abundance: .
CDR3nt: TGCAGTGCTAGAGACCCTCTAGGGGGGGCATACAATGAGCAGTTCTTC
CDR3aa: CSARDPLGGAYNEQFF

v_gene: TRBV12-3/TRBV12-4
j_gene: TRBJ2-2
d_gene: TRBD2
abundance: many
CDR3nt: TGTGCCAGCACCTTAGCGGGGGGCGGCACCGGGGAGCTGTTTTTT
CDR3aa: CASTLAGGGTGELFF

v_gene: TRBV4-1
j_gene: TRBJ2-3
d_gene: TRBD2
abundance: .
CDR3nt: TGCGCCAGCAGCCGTACCAGAGGGAAGCGGGAGTCGGTTGTCGGAACAGATACGCAGTATTTT
CDR3aa: CASSRTRGKRESVVGTDTQYF

v_gene: TRBV30
j_gene: TRBJ2-3
d_gene: .
abundance: many
CDR3nt: TGTGCCTGGAGTGTGGGGGTAGCGTTCGGCGCAGATACGCAGTATTTT
CDR3aa: CAWSVGVAFGADTQYF